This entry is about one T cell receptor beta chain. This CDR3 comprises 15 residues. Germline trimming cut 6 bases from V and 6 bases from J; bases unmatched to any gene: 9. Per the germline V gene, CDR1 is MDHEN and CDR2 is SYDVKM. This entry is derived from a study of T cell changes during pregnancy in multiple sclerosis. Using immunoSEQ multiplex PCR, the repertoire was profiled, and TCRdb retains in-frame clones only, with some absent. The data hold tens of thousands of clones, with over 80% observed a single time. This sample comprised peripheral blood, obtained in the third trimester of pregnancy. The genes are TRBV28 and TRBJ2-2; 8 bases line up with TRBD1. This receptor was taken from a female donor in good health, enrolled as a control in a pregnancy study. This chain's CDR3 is CASSRQGSVAGELFF. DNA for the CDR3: TGTGCCAGCAGCAGACAGGGGTCTGTAGCCGGGGAGCTGTTTTTT.